The 23 T cell receptor beta chains given below trace back to one sample, sequenced in a study of vaccination and CD4 T cells after COVID-19. Sample treatment: roughly ten-day PBMC culture with coronavirus spike peptide pools or control peptides (ViraFEST assay). Researchers used the Oncomine TCR Beta short-read assay to sequence DNA from cultured CD4+ T cells. Via MiXCR, TCRdb re-called the PCR reads, giving one row per CDR3 protein. This sample has 14,000 or so distinct CDR3 sequences; 25% to 35% occur once, and the top ten carry around 20%. The antigens of these receptors remain unknown. Sequenced material: cultured CD4+ T cells from blood. These receptor sequences come from a human donor with COVID-19.

This clonotype was picked up a small number of times. J is TRBJ1-2 and V is TRBV20-1, with D possibly matching TRBD1 (5 bases). This CDR3 region has 17 residues. CDR1 is DFQATT, CDR2 SNEGSKA, per germline (reference sequence). Trimming took off 5 bases at V and 2 bases at J, with 24 bases between the two ends. The CDR3, as DNA: TGCAGTGCTCTCGGGGGGGGAGGGGCGATGGGAAACTATGGCTACACCTTC. As protein: CSALGGGGAMGNYGYTF.

The rearrangement links TRBV5-6 to TRBJ2-1; D not resolved. The CDR3 has 14 amino acids. V was clipped by 2 bases and J by 6 bases, with 12 bases between them. CDR1 and CDR2 from the germline V gene are SGHDT and YYEEEE. The CDR3 sequence: CASSFYGVVNEQFF. CDR3 DNA sequence: TGTGCCAGCAGCTTTTATGGGGTTGTCAATGAGCAGTTCTTC.

The chain joins TRBV7-9 to TRBJ1-3; D is perhaps TRBD1 (6 bases). Trimming shortened V by 5 bases and J by 3 bases, and 14 bases separated the two germline ends. Germline V gene data show CDR1 as SEHNR and CDR2 as FQNEAQ (reference sequence). This CDR3 is 15 amino acids long. The CDR3 nucleotides are TGTGCCAGCAGCCCGGGGGGGGCCCGTGGAAACACCATATATTTT. Translating gives CASSPGGARGNTIYF. Using reference TRBV7-9 and TRBJ1-3 for the parts outside the CDR3, the full variable domain is DTGVSQNPRHKITKRGQNVTFRCDPISEHNRLYWYRQTLGQGPEFLTYFQNEAQLEKSRLLSDRFSAERPKGSFSTLEIQRTEQGDSAMYLCASSPGGARGNTIYFGEGSWLTVV.

This rearrangement joins TRBV29-1 to TRBJ2-2; D is ambiguous. From germline, CDR1 is SQVTM and CDR2 ANQGSEA. Trimming stripped 3 bases from V and 3 bases from J, with 5 bases between. The CDR3 totals 12 residues. CDR3 nucleotides: TGCAGCGTTGATCCCCACACCGGGGAGCTGTTTTTT. Translated: CSVDPHTGELFF.

The CDR3 loop is CSAQRSGGKETQYF. CDR3 coding DNA: TGCAGTGCCCAGAGATCGGGCGGTAAAGAGACCCAGTACTTC. V is TRBV20-1 and J is TRBJ2-5; unclear D gene. Trimming removed 6 bases from V and 3 bases from J, with 17 bases in between. Germline V gene sequence: CDR1 DFQATT, CDR2 SNEGSKA (reference sequence). The CDR3 runs 14 residues.

In nucleotides, the CDR3 is TGCAGTGCTAGAGATGTTGGCAGGAACGCGAACACCGGGGAGCTGTTTTTT. Translation: CSARDVGRNANTGELFF. This chain links TRBV20-1 with TRBJ2-2; D not certain. Germline assignment: CDR1 DFQATT and CDR2 SNEGSKA (reference sequence). The CDR3 loop spans 17 amino acids. Trimming left V 0 bases short and J 0 bases short, with 14 bases between.

This clonotype has more than one count but fewer than ten. V gene TRBV27 combines with J gene TRBJ1-1; 9 positions match TRBD1. This CDR3 comprises 14 residues. CDR1 MNHEY and CDR2 SMNVEV come from the germline V gene (reference sequence). The J segment lost 5 bases and the V segment lost 2 bases, leaving 3 bases of the junction unmatched. CDR3 sequence reads: CASSLRTGVTEAFF. Written as DNA, the CDR3 is TGTGCCAGCAGTTTAAGGACAGGGGTAACTGAAGCTTTCTTT.

This chain joins TRBV7-2 and TRBJ1-5, with 7 bases aligning to TRBD1. J gave up 2 bases and V 3 bases, and 1 base lay outside the gene matches. The length of the CDR3 is 14 residues. The germline gives CDR1 SGHTA, CDR2 FQGNSA. This CDR3 is CASSFTGGNQPQHF. The CDR3 DNA follows: TGTGCCAGCAGCTTTACAGGGGGCAATCAGCCCCAGCATTTT.

The chain carries TRBV7-6 and TRBJ2-3; D gene unclear. V dropped 6 bases and J dropped 4 bases, with 11 bases sitting between them. Looked up from germline, CDR1 is SGHVS and CDR2 is FNYEAQ. The CDR3 loop spans 13 amino acids. The chain's CDR3 is CASSLSTADTQYF. DNA of the CDR3: TGTGCCAGCAGTTTATCAACAGCAGATACGCAGTATTTT.

A few counts support this clonotype. This rearrangement joins TRBV27 to TRBJ2-2, with TRBD1 matching over 11 bases. The length of the CDR3 is 19 residues. Per the germline V gene, CDR1 is MNHEY and CDR2 is SMNVEV (reference sequence). Trimming at V came to 6 bases and at J to 7 bases, leaving 19 bases not matched to a gene. CDR3 protein: CASRSFQDRGRGAVGELFF. The CDR3, as DNA: TGTGCCAGCAGGTCCTTCCAGGACAGGGGGCGAGGTGCGGTCGGGGAGCTGTTTTTT.

The chain employs TRBV21-1 and TRBJ1-6; TRBD1, the D gene given by the table, was not confirmed from the DNA. TRBV21-1 corresponds to a pseudogene. The CDR3 spans 16 residues. CDR3 nucleotides: TGTGCCACCCTAACCGGGGCGGGGGCGGGAAATTCACCCCTCCACTTT. Translating gives CATLTGAGAGNSPLHF.

For the CDR3, the DNA is TGTGCCAGCAGGGGACAGGGGTACACTGAAGCTTTCTTT. Amino acids: CASRGQGYTEAFF. V usage is TRBV6-4 and J usage is TRBJ1-1, with 10 bases aligning to TRBD1. The CDR3 consists of 13 residues. The germline gives CDR1 MRHNA, CDR2 SNTAGT. Unmatched junction bases numbered 1, after V lost 6 bases and J lost 3 bases.

By proportion, this clonotype is medium-sized. The V and J genes are TRBV10-3 and TRBJ1-5, with a possible D match to TRBD1 (6 bases). The CDR3 runs 13 residues. Germline V gene sequence: CDR1 ENHRY, CDR2 SYGVKD. Trimming shortened V by 6 bases and J by 6 bases, and 12 bases separated the two germline ends. The DNA of the CDR3 is TGTGCCATCAGGAACAGGGTCGGTCAGCCCCAGCATTTT. It specifies CAIRNRVGQPQHF.

The J gene is TRBJ2-7, the V gene TRBV12-3 or TRBV12-4; D is tentatively TRBD1 or TRBD2 (5 bases each). The CDR3 has 13 amino acids. V dropped 7 bases and J dropped 7 bases, with 17 bases sitting between them. The CDR3 nucleotides read TGTGCCAGCACTGGGGGAGTAGAGCAAGAGCAGTACTTC. It encodes CASTGGVEQEQYF.

This clonotype appeared a few times. V gene TRBV7-9 combines with J gene TRBJ1-6; TRBD1 agrees at 9 bases. V dropped 4 bases and J dropped 3; count of bases not matched to a gene: 13. The length of the CDR3 is 19 residues. The V gene's germline CDR1 is SEHNR and CDR2 FQNEAQ (reference sequence). The CDR3 sequence: CASSSSGTGPNFYNSPLHF. As DNA, the CDR3 is TGTGCCAGCAGCTCTTCTGGGACAGGGCCAAATTTCTATAATTCACCCCTCCACTTT.

This clonotype was detected only a few times. V and J are TRBV27 and TRBJ1-2; D gene ambiguous. CDR1 and CDR2 from the germline V gene are MNHEY and SMNVEV (reference sequence). V lost 1 base and J lost 0, with 9 bases in between. The CDR3 is 15 amino acids. CDR3 DNA: TGTGCCAGCAGTTTATTGGGGAAAGCTAACTATGGCTACACCTTC. Protein: CASSLLGKANYGYTF.

V gene TRBV12-3 or TRBV12-4 combines with J gene TRBJ2-7, with D hard to call. Trimming left V 5 bases short and J 2 bases short, with 13 bases between. CDR3 length: 14 amino acids. The CDR3 DNA reads TGTGCCAGCAGTCCACCCCGCCCGCCCTACGAGCAGTACTTC. It is translated as CASSPPRPPYEQYF.

Only a few counts were recorded for this clonotype. The chain is built from TRBV20-1 and TRBJ2-3; TRBD1 matches 12 bases. Germline values: CDR1 DFQATT, CDR2 SNEGSKA (reference sequence). Trimming took 0 bases from V and 6 from J; bases not matched to a gene: 10. The CDR3 sequence is 17 residues long. CDR3 sequence reads: CSARDDTGTGGMDTQYF. In DNA, the CDR3 is TGCAGTGCTAGAGACGATACCGGGACAGGGGGCATGGATACGCAGTATTTT.

This clonotype was seen a handful of times. This chain uses TRBV10-3 with TRBJ1-1; D is unresolved. Germline V lookup: CDR1 ENHRY, CDR2 SYGVKD. Trimming pared 4 bases from V and 5 bases from J, leaving 14 bases between. The CDR3 loop spans 14 amino acids. CDR3 in DNA: TGTGCCATCAGTGGGGCCAGCAGACGGACTGAAGCTTTCTTT. Translating gives CAISGASRRTEAFF.

This clonotype was seen only a few times. The chain has TRBV19 and TRBJ1-5; 7 bases line up with TRBD1. The germline gives CDR1 LNHDA, CDR2 SQIVND (reference sequence). The CDR3 is 15 amino acids. V lost 4 bases to trimming and J lost 2 bases; unmatched junction nucleotides: 5. The CDR3 here is CASSTRQGGNQPQHF. The CDR3 DNA follows: TGTGCCAGTAGTACCAGACAGGGCGGCAATCAGCCCCAGCATTTT.

This sequence joins TRBV7-8 and TRBJ2-7; tentative D call: TRBD1 (5 bases). Germline CDR1 is SGHVS and CDR2 is FQNEAQ. This CDR3 contains 14 residues. Trimming left V 11 bases short and J 0 bases short, with 17 bases between. This CDR3 reads CASSTVLSSYEQYF. CDR3 in DNA: TGTGCCTCGTCGACAGTTCTGAGCTCCTACGAGCAGTACTTC. The whole variable domain, remainder taken from reference TRBV7-8 and TRBJ2-7, is GAGVSQSPRYKVAKRGQDVALRCDPISGHVSLFWYQQALGQGPEFLTYFQNEAQLDKSGLPSDRFFAERPEGSVSTLKIQRTQQEDSAVYLCASSTVLSSYEQYFGPGTRLTVT.

The chain uses TRBV20-1 and TRBJ1-1; D not certain. CDR3 length: 12 residues. The V end lost 6 bases, the J end lost 1 base, and 9 bases lay between the germline ends. Germline CDR1 and CDR2: DFQATT and SNEGSKA (reference sequence). The CDR3 is CSAADGNTEAFF. CDR3 in DNA: TGCAGTGCCGCAGACGGGAACACTGAAGCTTTCTTT.

This clonotype was counted between two and nine times. The CDR3 sequence is CASSLLAGGVNTGELFF. In DNA form, the CDR3 reads TGTGCCAGCAGTTTACTAGCGGGGGGGGTAAACACCGGGGAGCTGTTTTTT. The J gene is TRBJ2-2, the V gene TRBV27, with 12 bases that match TRBD2. In germline, CDR1 is MNHEY, CDR2 SMNVEV (reference sequence). This CDR3 comprises 17 residues. J was trimmed by 2 bases and V by 2 bases; bases with no gene match: 3.